Below are 9 T cell receptor beta chains sequenced from a single sample in a study of a mutant IDH1 vaccine in newly diagnosed glioma. Using immunoSEQ multiplex PCR, the repertoire was profiled, and TCRdb retains in-frame clones only, with some absent. This sample has about 32,000 clones; just under 80% occur once, and the top ten carry roughly 3.2%. Time point noted: week 35, safety follow-up. Every single dose of the vaccine, 300 ug of mutant IDH1 20-mer peptide, came with topical imiquimod. No antigen is known for these receptors. Source: PBMCs, taken from a glioma patient whose treatment included an IDH1 peptide vaccine. Receptors were obtained from a man aged 35 to 55 with glioma. Some clones in this sample may be carry-over from other donors' samples.

The chain has TRBV19 and TRBJ1-1; no firm D call. The CDR3 runs 13 residues. Germline CDR1 LNHDA, CDR2 SQIVND (reference sequence). The V end was cut by 5 bases, the J end by 0 bases, with 7 bases between. CDR3 residues: CASSFELNTEAFF. The CDR3 nucleotides read TGTGCCAGTAGTTTTGAGCTGAACACTGAAGCTTTCTTT.

The CDR3: CASRGSSGNTIYF. The CDR3 DNA is TGTGCCAGCCGGGGGAGCTCTGGAAACACCATATATTTT. This chain connects TRBV2 to TRBJ1-3, with a possible D match to TRBD1 (5 bases). The length of the CDR3 is 13 residues. Germline assignment: CDR1 SNHLY and CDR2 FYNNEI. V was pared by 8 bases and J by 0 bases, with 8 bases between. Filled out from reference TRBV2 and TRBJ1-3, the complete variable domain reads EPEVTQTPSHQVTQMGQEVILRCVPISNHLYFYWYRQILGQKVEFLVSFYNNEISEKSEIFDDQFSVERPDGSNFTLKIRSTKLEDSAMYFCASRGSSGNTIYFGEGSWLTVV.

The chain carries TRBV9 and TRBJ2-5; unclear D gene. The CDR3 sequence is 13 residues long. Trimming removed 1 base at V and 1 base at J, with 5 bases between. The germline CDR1 and CDR2 sequences are SGDLS and YYNGEE. The CDR3 DNA reads TGTGCCAGCAGCGTAACAATCCAAGAGACCCAGTACTTC. Encoded protein: CASSVTIQETQYF. The whole variable domain, remainder taken from reference TRBV9 and TRBJ2-5, is DSGVTQTPKHLITATGQRVTLRCSPRSGDLSVYWYQQSLDQGLQFLIQYYNGEERAKGNILERFSAQQFPDLHSELNLSSLELGDSALYFCASSVTIQETQYFGPGTRLLVL.

The DNA for the CDR3 is TGCGCCAGCGCCCATCGGGACCGATTCTACGAGCAGTACTTC. Translated, it gives CASAHRDRFYEQYF. The chain employs TRBV5-1 and TRBJ2-7; D could derive from TRBD1 or TRBD2 (5 bases each). Germline V gene lookup returns CDR1 SGHRS and CDR2 YFSETQ. CDR3 length: 14 amino acids. Deletions cut 7 bases from V and 3 bases from J, with 17 bases between. Full variable domain (outside the CDR3, taken from reference TRBV5-1 and TRBJ2-7): KAGVTQTPRYLIKTRGQQVTLSCSPISGHRSVSWYQQTPGQGLQFLFEYFSETQRNKGNFPGRFSGRQFSNSRSEMNVSTLELGDSALYLCASAHRDRFYEQYFGPGTRLTVT.

This sequence joins TRBV10-1 and TRBJ1-2; TRBD1 agrees at 8 bases. V shed 8 bases, J shed 4 bases, and the junction held 21 bases outside the gene matches. This CDR3 contains 18 residues. Germline assignment: CDR1 WNHNN and CDR2 SYGVQD (reference sequence). CDR3 region: CASRTPGTGFFIPYGYTF. CDR3 nucleotides: TGCGCCAGCCGAACCCCCGGGACAGGATTTTTTATCCCCTATGGCTACACCTTC.

V is TRBV7-9 and J is TRBJ2-7; 11 bases agree with TRBD2. After removal of 6 bases from V and 5 bases from J, the junction contained 9 bases not matched to a gene. The germline V gene has CDR1 SEHNR and CDR2 FQNEAQ (reference sequence). This CDR3 spans 15 amino acids. The CDR3 protein is CASSPGVAGGHEQYF. In nucleotides, the CDR3 is TGTGCCAGCAGTCCCGGGGTAGCGGGGGGGCACGAGCAGTACTTC.

The V call is TRBV4-2, the J call TRBJ1-4; D gene unclear. The CDR3 length is 15 residues. Germline V gives CDR1 LGHNA, CDR2 YNFKEQ. V was cut by 8 bases and J by 4 bases, with 17 bases left in between. The CDR3 protein is CASAPPRDGNEKLFF. CDR3 DNA: TGTGCCAGCGCGCCCCCTCGGGATGGTAATGAAAAACTGTTTTTT.

This clone has just one count. This rearrangement joins TRBV7-9 to TRBJ2-6, with TRBD1 matching over 8 bases. This CDR3 is 17 amino acids long. CDR1 is SEHNR and CDR2 is FQNEAQ in the germline V gene (reference sequence). Germline trimming cut 4 bases from V and 4 bases from J; bases unmatched to any gene: 9. The CDR3 loop reads CASSSTGGYAGANVLTF. DNA for the CDR3: TGTGCCAGCAGCTCTACAGGGGGATATGCAGGGGCCAACGTCCTGACTTTC.

The chain employs TRBV27 and TRBJ1-5; D uncertain. The germline V and J ends were trimmed by 3 bases and 2 bases, with 11 bases remaining between them. CDR3 length: 15 residues. Looked up from germline, CDR1 is MNHEY and CDR2 is SMNVEV (reference sequence). The CDR3 DNA follows: TGTGCCAGCAGTTTTAGCGAGGGCGGCAATCAGCCCCAGCATTTT. This gives the protein CASSFSEGGNQPQHF.